The next 17 T cell receptor beta chains were all read from a single sample in a study of shared clonotypes between healthy human individuals. Naive CD8 cells comprised CD45RO-negative, CCR7-positively selected cells, excluding terminally differentiated effector memory CD45RA+ cells. The method was immunoSEQ multiplex PCR; TCRdb's version includes in-frame clones alone and lacks a portion of them. The repertoire has approximately 2,000,000 clones, just over 90% of them found once; the top ten carry approximately 1.7%. The sequencing input was naive CD8+ T cells from PBMCs. The receptors stem from a man between 18 and 29 years old in good health. Some clones in this sample may be carry-over from other donors' samples.

The chain couples TRBV27 to TRBJ2-5; TRBD1 aligns across 10 bases. CDR1 and CDR2 (germline): MNHEY, SMNVEV (reference sequence). After removal of 4 bases from V and 3 bases from J, the junction contained 8 bases not matched to a gene. This CDR3 contains 16 residues. The CDR3 region has the DNA TGTGCCAGCAGTTCTCGGGGACAGGGGTGGAAAGAGACCCAGTACTTC. Translating it yields CASSSRGQGWKETQYF.

V gene TRBV10-1 combines with J gene TRBJ1-5; D is uncertain. V gave up 0 bases and J gave up 5 bases, with 5 bases separating them. This CDR3 region has 13 residues. The germline gives CDR1 WNHNN, CDR2 SYGVQD (reference sequence). CDR3 sequence: CASSESEDQPQHF. CDR3 sequence (DNA): TGCGCCAGCAGTGAGTCGGAGGATCAGCCCCAGCATTTT.

Only one count was recorded for this clone. This chain uses TRBV7-9 with TRBJ2-3, with D tentatively TRBD1 (5 bases). Germline V gives CDR1 SEHNR, CDR2 FQNEAQ (reference sequence). V lost 8 bases and J lost 3, with 18 bases in between. The CDR3 is 15 residues long. CDR3 DNA sequence: TGTGCCAGCGGAACCAGGGTCCCTGATACAGATACGCAGTATTTT. Translating gives CASGTRVPDTDTQYF.

Regarding this clone: In the same sample, other DNA sequences code for this CDR3. The genes are TRBV27 and TRBJ1-1; no clear D. Germline V CDR1 and CDR2: MNHEY, SMNVEV (reference sequence). The CDR3 length is 13 residues. V gave up 3 bases and J gave up 1 base, with 6 bases separating them. For the CDR3, the DNA is TGTGCCAGCAGTTTGGTCCAGAACACTGAAGCTTTCTTT. Translating it yields CASSLVQNTEAFF.

The V gene is TRBV10-3, the J gene TRBJ2-4; TRBD2 matches at 13 bases. The CDR3 has 17 amino acids. J was trimmed by 1 base and V by 5 bases; bases with no gene match: 5. Germline V gene sequence: CDR1 ENHRY, CDR2 SYGVKD. Written as DNA, the CDR3 is TGTGCCATCAGTTCAGGACTAGCGGGAGTGGCCAAAAACATTCAGTACTTC. It yields the protein CAISSGLAGVAKNIQYF.

The J gene is TRBJ1-5, the V gene TRBV6-1, with D perhaps TRBD1 (6 bases). The CDR3 consists of 15 residues. From germline, CDR1 is MNHNS and CDR2 SASEGT. With 5 bases removed from V and 3 bases from J, the gap between germline ends came to 14 bases. CDR3 amino acids: CASSPRGQLNQPQHF. In DNA, the CDR3 is TGTGCCAGCAGTCCCAGGGGCCAGCTCAATCAGCCCCAGCATTTT.

This rearrangement joins TRBV7-9 to TRBJ1-2; D possibly corresponds to TRBD1 (6 bases). Trimming cost V 4 bases and J 13 bases, with 19 bases left between them. This CDR3 comprises 13 residues. Per germline, CDR1 SEHNR and CDR2 FQNEAQ (reference sequence). For the CDR3, the DNA is TGTGCCAGCAGCTCGCAGGGGACAATAATCTCCACCTTC. Translation gives CASSSQGTIISTF. The variable domain in full, completed from reference TRBV7-9 and TRBJ1-2, reads DTGVSQNPRHKITKRGQNVTFRCDPISEHNRLYWYRQTLGQGPEFLTYFQNEAQLEKSRLLSDRFSAERPKGSFSTLEIQRTEQGDSAMYLCASSSQGTIISTFGSGTRLTVV.

The chain links TRBV19 to TRBJ1-1; no clear D. The CDR3 extends over 16 amino acids. In germline, CDR1 is LNHDA, CDR2 SQIVND (reference sequence). V gave up 6 bases and J gave up 11 bases, with 28 bases separating them. The CDR3 DNA sequence: TGTGCCAGTAGCGCGTGGCCCCCCCGGCCACCTGTGGACGCTTTCTTT. This translates into CASSAWPPRPPVDAFF.

V is TRBV29-1 and J is TRBJ1-2; D is ambiguous. Germline V gene lookup returns CDR1 SQVTM and CDR2 ANQGSEA. The CDR3 runs 13 residues. With 4 bases removed from V and 4 bases from J, the gap between germline ends came to 13 bases. In DNA form, the CDR3 reads TGCAGCGTTGGAAAGGTGCTCGGCTATGGCTACACCTTC. Protein sequence: CSVGKVLGYGYTF.

The V gene is TRBV7-2, the J gene TRBJ2-7, with TRBD2 matching over 14 bases. The CDR3 consists of 18 residues. V was clipped by 1 base and J by 3 bases; unmatched bases: 8. Germline loops: CDR1 SGHTA, CDR2 FQGNSA. The chain's CDR3 is CASSLGTNGTSGSYEQYF. The CDR3 nucleotides are TGTGCCAGCAGCTTAGGGACTAATGGGACTAGCGGGAGCTACGAGCAGTACTTC.

The chain has TRBV9 and TRBJ2-1, with 7 bases that match TRBD2. The CDR3 loop spans 15 amino acids. V was clipped by 0 bases and J by 4 bases; unmatched bases: 4. Per germline, CDR1 SGDLS and CDR2 YYNGEE. CDR3 coding DNA: TGTGCCAGCAGCGTAGCCGGGAGGAGGTACAATGAGCAGTTCTTC. As protein: CASSVAGRRYNEQFF. The complete variable domain, with remaining parts taken from reference TRBV9 and TRBJ2-1, reads DSGVTQTPKHLITATGQRVTLRCSPRSGDLSVYWYQQSLDQGLQFLIQYYNGEERAKGNILERFSAQQFPDLHSELNLSSLELGDSALYFCASSVAGRRYNEQFFGPGTRLTVL.

The rearrangement uses TRBV7-9 and TRBJ2-5; 7 positions match TRBD1. Germline V gene sequence: CDR1 SEHNR, CDR2 FQNEAQ (reference sequence). The CDR3 extends over 14 amino acids. V shed 4 bases, J shed 2 bases, and the junction held 4 bases outside the gene matches. The CDR3 sequence: CASSWAGGQETQYF. For the CDR3, the DNA is TGTGCCAGCAGCTGGGCAGGGGGACAAGAGACCCAGTACTTC.

This sequence joins TRBV25-1 and TRBJ2-7; 7 bases line up with TRBD1. CDR1 is MGHDK and CDR2 is SYGVNS in the germline V gene. The CDR3 spans 14 residues. V dropped 8 bases and J dropped 4; count of bases not matched to a gene: 11. The CDR3 loop reads CASGFQGVGYEQYF. The CDR3 bases are TGTGCCAGCGGATTCCAGGGGGTTGGATACGAGCAGTACTTC.

The CDR3 loop is CASRRGTSKQFF. In DNA, the CDR3 is TGTGCCAGCAGGCGGGGGACAAGCAAGCAGTTCTTC. The chain is built from TRBV7-9 and TRBJ2-1; tentative D call: TRBD2 (7 bases). The CDR3 is 12 amino acids. V dropped 6 bases and J dropped 11 bases, with 14 bases sitting between them. The V gene's germline CDR1 is SEHNR and CDR2 FQNEAQ (reference sequence).

This sequence joins TRBV6-1 and TRBJ1-5; TRBD1 might be the D (6 bases). CDR3 length equals 18 residues. Trimming cost V 0 bases and J 1 base, with 16 bases left between them. Per the germline V gene, CDR1 is MNHNS and CDR2 is SASEGT. CDR3 coding DNA: TGTGCCAGCAGTGAAGCCATCTACAGGGTACACAGCAATCAGCCCCAGCATTTT. It specifies CASSEAIYRVHSNQPQHF.

The chain employs TRBV9 and TRBJ2-2; 9 nucleotides match TRBD2. The CDR3 loop spans 18 amino acids. The germline V gene encodes CDR1 SGDLS and CDR2 YYNGEE. The J segment lost 2 bases and the V segment lost 4 bases, leaving 12 bases of the junction unmatched. CDR3 in DNA: TGTGCCAGCAGCCCGAGCGGGAGGCCGAGTTCTAACACCGGGGAGCTGTTTTTT. Its translation: CASSPSGRPSSNTGELFF.

This clone was seen a single time. The chain carries TRBV6-1 and TRBJ2-5; D possibly uses TRBD1 or TRBD2 (6 bases each). The CDR3 runs to 13 residues. Germline CDR1 MNHNS, CDR2 SASEGT. Trimming removed 3 bases from V and 11 bases from J, with 16 bases in between. The CDR3 loop reads CASSDGGPKGQYF. In DNA, the CDR3 is TGTGCCAGCAGTGACGGGGGCCCAAAAGGGCAGTACTTC.